Below, 20 T cell receptor beta chains from the same sample are listed, as sequenced in a study of cytomegalovirus exposure and HLA in healthy donors. Generated by immunoSEQ multiplex PCR, the TCRdb table keeps only in-frame clones and is missing some. This sample has tens of thousands of clones, with roughly 94% found just once. The source material was PBMCs. These receptors were obtained from a woman between 18 and 29 years old in good health and CMV-seronegative.

The chain combines TRBV9 with TRBJ2-6; D is possibly TRBD1 (6 bases). Trimming left V 3 bases short and J 4 bases short, with 14 bases between. Germline values: CDR1 SGDLS, CDR2 YYNGEE. The CDR3 runs 16 residues. The CDR3 is CASSGIRGSGANVLTF. CDR3 sequence (DNA): TGTGCCAGCAGCGGGATCAGGGGTTCAGGGGCCAACGTCCTGACTTTC.

The chain combines TRBV19 with TRBJ1-2, with 8 bases matching TRBD1. Germline V gives CDR1 LNHDA, CDR2 SQIVND (reference sequence). Germline trimming cut 3 bases from V and 4 bases from J; bases unmatched to any gene: 7. CDR3 length: 15 residues. The CDR3 reads CASSIMTGATYGYTF. As DNA, the CDR3 is TGTGCCAGTAGTATCATGACAGGGGCCACCTATGGCTACACCTTC.

The chain uses TRBV27 and TRBJ1-1; TRBD1 matches at 11 bases. Germline assignment: CDR1 MNHEY and CDR2 SMNVEV (reference sequence). The CDR3 totals 15 residues. J was trimmed by 10 bases and V by 6 bases; bases with no gene match: 13. The CDR3 here is CASRNPGTGGRTAFF. CDR3 coding DNA: TGTGCCAGCAGGAACCCCGGGACAGGGGGTAGGACAGCTTTCTTT.

The chain carries TRBV18 and TRBJ1-3, with a possible D match to TRBD1 (6 bases). The germline CDR1 and CDR2 sequences are KGHSH and LQKENI. V was cut by 0 bases and J by 4 bases, with 16 bases left in between. The CDR3 runs 17 residues. CDR3 coding DNA: TGTGCCAGCTCACCACCCGGGCAGGGGATGGCCGGAAACACCATATATTTT. Protein: CASSPPGQGMAGNTIYF.

CDR3 in DNA: TGTGCCAGCTCACCCGACTCGAGAGAGACCCAGTACTTC. Protein product: CASSPDSRETQYF. The chain joins TRBV18 to TRBJ2-5; D ambiguous. Germline V gives CDR1 KGHSH, CDR2 LQKENI. There are 13 residues in the CDR3. Trimming stripped 3 bases from V and 4 bases from J, with 9 bases between.

J is TRBJ2-3 and V is TRBV28; 14 positions match TRBD2. From germline, CDR1 is MDHEN and CDR2 SYDVKM. This CDR3 region has 16 residues. The V gene end was trimmed by 7 bases and the J gene end by 2 bases; junction bases not matched to a gene: 5. Written as DNA, the CDR3 is TGTGCCAGCACCTCGGGACTAGCGGGGGACACAGATACGCAGTATTTT. The encoded protein is CASTSGLAGDTDTQYF.

The V and J genes are TRBV19 and TRBJ2-7; 8 bases line up with TRBD1. CDR3 size: 14 residues. The germline V gene encodes CDR1 LNHDA and CDR2 SQIVND (reference sequence). J gave up 2 bases and V 5 bases, and 5 bases lay outside the gene matches. In nucleotides, the CDR3 is TGTGCCAGTAGTGACAGGGGAGGAACCTACGAGCAGTACTTC. Translation gives CASSDRGGTYEQYF.

The J gene is TRBJ1-2, the V gene TRBV19, with a possible D match to TRBD1 (6 bases). With 3 bases removed from V and 8 bases from J, the gap between germline ends came to 22 bases. The CDR3 consists of 16 residues. The V gene's germline CDR1 is LNHDA and CDR2 SQIVND (reference sequence). As DNA, the CDR3 is TGTGCCAGTAGTATGCTCAGGGGCAGGGGAGTACTCGGCTACACCTTC. Amino acids: CASSMLRGRGVLGYTF.

This clone was counted between two and nine times. CDR3 sequence reads: CSAVGGSEQYF. CDR3 DNA: TGCAGTGCTGTAGGAGGGTCGGAGCAGTACTTC. J is TRBJ2-7 and V is TRBV20-1, with D tentatively TRBD2 (6 bases). This CDR3 is 11 amino acids long. Germline V gives CDR1 DFQATT, CDR2 SNEGSKA (reference sequence). V lost 5 bases and J 7 bases, leaving 12 bases between the germline ends.

The J gene is TRBJ2-5, the V gene TRBV7-2, with 8 bases aligning to TRBD1. Per germline, CDR1 SGHTA and CDR2 FQGNSA. The CDR3 length is 14 residues. The J segment lost 4 bases and the V segment lost 7 bases, leaving 8 bases of the junction unmatched. CDR3 nucleotide sequence: TGTGCCAGCACCCGGACAGGGAGTGGAGAGACCCAGTACTTC. This translates into CASTRTGSGETQYF.

The chain combines TRBV28 with TRBJ1-1; maybe TRBD1 (5 bases). Germline V gene data show CDR1 as MDHEN and CDR2 as SYDVKM. The CDR3 totals 11 residues. The CDR3 here is CLSQGYTEAFF. The CDR3 DNA reads TGTCTATCCCAGGGTTACACTGAAGCTTTCTTT.

CDR3 bases: TGTGCCAGCTCCGTGGACAGCCACTCGGGTGGCTACACCTTC. As protein: CASSVDSHSGGYTF. The chain has TRBV28 and TRBJ1-2; possible D gene TRBD1, 6 bases. Germline values: CDR1 MDHEN, CDR2 SYDVKM. V was trimmed by 8 bases and J by 7 bases, leaving 20 bases between them. The CDR3 sequence is 14 residues long.

V gene TRBV27 combines with J gene TRBJ2-7; D is possibly TRBD1 (5 bases). This CDR3 is 14 amino acids long. Germline V gene lookup returns CDR1 MNHEY and CDR2 SMNVEV (reference sequence). Trimming pared 2 bases from V and 2 bases from J, leaving 10 bases between. The CDR3 is CASSLQGRTYEQYF. The CDR3 nucleotides read TGTGCCAGCAGTTTACAGGGTAGAACCTACGAGCAGTACTTC.

This clone was observed once. The chain uses TRBV27 and TRBJ2-1; D is perhaps TRBD1 (5 bases). Trimming took off 6 bases at V and 3 bases at J, with 9 bases between the two ends. Germline V gene lookup returns CDR1 MNHEY and CDR2 SMNVEV (reference sequence). CDR3 length equals 13 residues. The CDR3 spells CASRERGYNEQFF. The CDR3 DNA follows: TGTGCCAGCAGAGAAAGGGGCTACAATGAGCAGTTCTTC.

Here the CDR3 reads CASSFQKALHNEQFF. As DNA, the CDR3 is TGTGCCAGCAGCTTTCAAAAAGCCCTCCACAATGAGCAGTTCTTC. This chain links TRBV5-5 with TRBJ2-1; no clear D. Between the trimmed V and J ends, which lost 2 bases and 5 bases, there was a span of 14 bases. The CDR3 totals 15 residues. CDR1 is SGHKS and CDR2 is YYEKEE in the germline V gene (reference sequence).

This chain links TRBV10-3 with TRBJ2-3; 14 nucleotides match TRBD2. The junction had 8 bases not matched to a gene; V was cut back by 5 bases and J by 4 bases. Germline CDR1 and CDR2: ENHRY and SYGVKD. There are 17 residues in the CDR3. The CDR3 region is CAISPGLAGVRPDTQYF. The CDR3 DNA sequence: TGTGCCATCAGTCCGGGACTAGCGGGAGTCCGTCCAGATACGCAGTATTTT.

The chain has TRBV25-1 and TRBJ1-1; 9 bases agree with TRBD1. The CDR3 sequence is 16 residues long. Germline CDR1 reads MGHDK; CDR2 reads SYGVNS. The V and J ends lost 1 base and 4 bases, in that order; junction bases with no gene match: 7. CDR3 bases: TGTGCCAGCAGTGAATCACAGGGGGCGGAGGCCACTGAAGCTTTCTTT. It codes for CASSESQGAEATEAFF.

The chain couples TRBV19 to TRBJ1-1, with 7 bases matching TRBD1. CDR1 is LNHDA, CDR2 SQIVND, per germline (reference sequence). CDR3 size: 14 residues. V shed 3 bases and J 6 bases; nucleotides not matched to a gene: 7. The CDR3 DNA sequence: TGTGCCAGTAGTATCCAAGGACAGGCCGCTGAAGCTTTCTTT. Translation gives CASSIQGQAAEAFF.

In regard to this clone: Other DNA sequences from this sample encode an identical CDR3 as well. This chain links TRBV28 with TRBJ1-6; 10 nucleotides agree with TRBD1. The CDR3 covers 15 residues. Germline CDR1 is MDHEN and CDR2 is SYDVKM. V shed 4 bases, J shed 7 bases, and the junction held 4 bases outside the gene matches. CDR3 bases: TGTGCCAGCAGTTCGGGACAGGGGAACAATTCACCCCTCCACTTT. It codes for CASSSGQGNNSPLHF.

This chain links TRBV6-6 with TRBJ1-2; a weak D match, TRBD1 (6 bases). CDR1 and CDR2 (germline): MNHNY, SVGAGI (reference sequence). The CDR3 length is 13 residues. Trimming took 2 bases from V and 4 from J, leaving 8 bases between them. In DNA, the CDR3 is TGTGCCAGCAGTTACGACAGGTCCTATGGCTACACCTTC. It is translated as CASSYDRSYGYTF.